This TCR beta chain was sequenced during a study of naive and memory T cell subsets. Both TRBC1 and TRBC2 were covered by a beta constant-region primer of two equimolar oligonucleotides. Nested alpha and beta constant-region primers with the SP2 primer drove four PCR rounds on ligated cDNA. A 12-nucleotide UMI and the SP2 primer were added to the cDNA 3' end by oligonucleotide ligation. TCRdb re-derived calls from the UMI-ligation and nested PCR reads in MiXCR, one entry per CDR3 protein. The table shows just over 80,000 distinct CDR3 sequences, with over 9% occurring only once. This clonotype was detected a few times. Germline V gene lookup returns CDR1 SNHLY and CDR2 FYNNEI. The CDR3 runs to 16 residues. V gave up 6 bases and J gave up 3 bases; unmatched junction bases: 8.

Sequences were obtained from naive CD8+ T cells from blood. V usage is TRBV2 and J usage is TRBJ1-4; 9 bases align to TRBD1. The receptor's source is a human donor in good health. The CDR3 region is CASRTTGGLSNEKLFF. The DNA for the CDR3 is TGTGCCAGCAGGACCACAGGGGGCTTGTCTAATGAAAAACTGTTTTTT.